Listed below are T cell receptor beta chains from one sample, sequenced in a study of cytomegalovirus exposure and HLA in healthy donors. Using immunoSEQ multiplex PCR, the repertoire was profiled, and TCRdb retains in-frame clones only, with some absent. This listing includes more than 55,000 clones. The sequenced sample consisted of PBMCs. The source of these receptors is a woman aged 40 to 50 in good health and CMV-seropositive. Each CDR3 is given with its conserved first and last residue. A D gene is named only where the DNA matches it firmly.

. | TRBJ1-1 | TRBV30 | TGTGCCTGGAGTGAAACTGGTGCTGAAGCTTTCTTT | CAWSETGAEAFF
. | TRBJ2-5 | TRBV5-1 | TGCGCCAGCAGCTTGGCGAGGAGGGACCGGGAGACCCAGTACTTC | CASSLARRDRETQYF
TRBD1 | TRBJ1-4 | TRBV27 | TGTGCCAGCAGTTGGACAGGGTGGGATGAAAAACTGTTTTTT | CASSWTGWDEKLFF
TRBD2 | TRBJ2-3 | TRBV7-6 | TGTGCCAGCAGCTCCCTGCCTACTAGCGCTAGCACAGATACGCAGTATTTT | CASSSLPTSASTDTQYF
. | TRBJ2-3 | TRBV28 | TGTGCCAGCAGCCCCGGGACTGCAACAGATACGCAGTATTTT | CASSPGTATDTQYF
TRBD2 | TRBJ2-7 | TRBV27 | TGTGCCAGCCACCCCGGACTAGCGGGGGGGAACTCCTACGAGCAGTACTTC | CASHPGLAGGNSYEQYF
. | TRBJ2-5 | TRBV7-6 | TGTGCCAGCAGCTTGCGGATTGGAGAGACCCAGTACTTC | CASSLRIGETQYF
TRBD2 | TRBJ2-2 | TRBV2 | TGTGCCAGCTGGGGACTAGCGGGAGTTACCGGGGAGCTGTTTTTT | CASWGLAGVTGELFF
. | TRBJ2-7 | TRBV6-6 | TGTGCCAGCAGTTACATGTCTGAGGAGTACTTC | CASSYMSEEYF
. | TRBJ1-1 | TRBV9 | TGTGCCAGCAGCGTAGAGGCGGGGACCGGGGGAGCTTTCTTT | CASSVEAGTGGAFF
. | TRBJ1-2 | TRBV28 | TGTGCCAGCAGTTCACAGGAGAACTATGGCTACACCTTC | CASSSQENYGYTF
TRBD2 | TRBJ2-1 | TRBV6-4 | TGTGCCAGCAGTGACTCAGGCGGGAGTGCAAATGAGCAGTTCTTC | CASSDSGGSANEQFF
TRBD2 | TRBJ2-5 | TRBV4-1 | TGCGCCAGCAGCCGCGAACTTACGTACGGGAGGGCCTCGGGGGGAGAGACCCAGTACTTC | CASSRELTYGRASGGETQYF
TRBD2 | TRBJ2-4 | TRBV10-1 | TGCGCCAGCAGTGTCTTAGCGGGGGTCAAAAACATTCAGTACTTC | CASSVLAGVKNIQYF
TRBD2 | TRBJ2-7 | TRBV19 | TGTGCCAGTAGTCCGGGACTAGCCCGGCGAAGCTCCTACGAGCAGTACTTC | CASSPGLARRSSYEQYF
. | TRBJ2-5 | TRBV6-1 | TGTGCCAGCAGTGCAAGGGGGGCGGGAGAAGAGACCCAGTACTTC | CASSARGAGEETQYF
. | TRBJ2-7 | TRBV7-9 | TGTGCCAGCAGCTCCTTTGGACTTTTAGGCCACGAGCAGTACTTC | CASSSFGLLGHEQYF
. | TRBJ2-6 | TRBV27 | TGTGCCAGCAGTCATCCCAGGGGCTCTGGGGCCAACGTCCTGACTTTC | CASSHPRGSGANVLTF
. | TRBJ2-4 | TRBV6-1 | TGTGCCAGCGGCCGGGATTTCGACATTCAGTACTTC | CASGRDFDIQYF
. | TRBJ2-7 | TRBV6-5 | TGTGCCAGCACCCCGGGGAGTAGCATCTACGAGCAGTACTTC | CASTPGSSIYEQYF
TRBD2 | TRBJ2-1 | TRBV5-1 | TGCGCCAGCAGCTTGGACGGGAGGTCCAATGAGCAGTTCTTC | CASSLDGRSNEQFF
. | TRBJ1-2 | TRBV4-2 | TGTGCCAGCAGCGGAGACGGTTCGCCGGGGGGCTACACCTTC | CASSGDGSPGGYTF
. | TRBJ2-5 | TRBV5-6 | TGTGCCAGCAGCTCCCCGGGACTCGCCCTGGAGACCCAGTACTTC | CASSSPGLALETQYF
TRBD1 | TRBJ1-3 | TRBV7-8 | TGTGCCAGCAGCGCAGGGGGATCTGGAAACACCATATATTTT | CASSAGGSGNTIYF
. | TRBJ1-1 | TRBV6-6 | TGTGCCAGCAGTTGGACAGAATCGAACACTGAAGCTTTCTTT | CASSWTESNTEAFF
TRBD2 | TRBJ2-5 | TRBV15 | TGTGCCACCAGCAGAGGCCGGACTAGCGTCCAAGAGACCCAGTACTTC | CATSRGRTSVQETQYF
. | TRBJ2-5 | TRBV9 | TGTGCCAGCAGCGTAGTCTCAGGGTTCTCAGAGACCCAGTACTTC | CASSVVSGFSETQYF
TRBD1 | TRBJ2-2 | TRBV7-8 | TGTGCCAGCAGCCCTCGCGCCGGGACAGTGAACACCGGGGAGCTGTTTTTT | CASSPRAGTVNTGELFF
TRBD1 | TRBJ1-2 | TRBV5-6 | TGTGCCAGCAGCTTCGGGCCCCTGGGACAGGCGAACTATGGCTACACCTTC | CASSFGPLGQANYGYTF
TRBD1 | TRBJ1-1 | TRBV5-6 | TGTGCCAGCAGCTCCTGGACAGGGGGAGGTCCTGAAGCTTTCTTT | CASSSWTGGGPEAFF
. | TRBJ1-2 | TRBV9 | TGTGCCAGCAGAGACAAACTCACTCCACCCCTTGGGGGGGAAGACTATGGCTACACCTTC | CASRDKLTPPLGGEDYGYTF
TRBD1 | TRBJ2-7 | TRBV12-5 | TGTGCTAGTGGCGGGACAGGGGGTTCCTACGAGCAGTACTTC | CASGGTGGSYEQYF
TRBD1 | TRBJ2-1 | TRBV6-5 | TGTGCCAGCTCCCGGACAGGGGCAATCAATGAGCAGTTCTTC | CASSRTGAINEQFF
TRBD2 | TRBJ2-3 | TRBV9 | TGTGCCAGCAGCGGAGGGACTAGCGGGATGGCAGATACGCAGTATTTT | CASSGGTSGMADTQYF
. | TRBJ2-1 | TRBV5-1 | TGCGCCAGCAGCTTGGGGGAGGCCGACGCCAGTGAGCAGTTCTTC | CASSLGEADASEQFF
. | TRBJ2-7 | TRBV11-2 | TGTGCCAGCAGCCCCGCGGACAGCTCCTACGAGCAGTACTTC | CASSPADSSYEQYF
TRBD2 | TRBJ2-1 | TRBV6-1 | TGTGCCAGCAGTGAACTAGCGGGGGGGTACAATGAGCAGTTCTTC | CASSELAGGYNEQFF
TRBD2 | TRBJ2-7 | TRBV18 | TGTGCCAGCTCACGAACCGGGACTAGCGGGGGTTACGAGCAGTACTTC | CASSRTGTSGGYEQYF
. | TRBJ2-1 | TRBV30 | TGTGCCTGGAAGGGGTCCGGGTTCAGGAATGAGCAGTTCTTC | CAWKGSGFRNEQFF
TRBD1 | TRBJ1-1 | TRBV9 | TGTGCCAGCAGCCGAGACAGGGGCGTGAACACTGAAGCTTTCTTT | CASSRDRGVNTEAFF
TRBD2 | TRBJ2-7 | TRBV29-1 | TGCAGCGTTGCGAGGGGAGGGACTAGCGGGAGCGGGGCCTACGAGCAGTACTTC | CSVARGGTSGSGAYEQYF
. | TRBJ2-5 | TRBV6-5 | TGTGCCAGCAGTCCGGTCGGGTTCGAGACCCAGTACTTC | CASSPVGFETQYF
. | TRBJ2-7 | TRBV6-5 | TGTGCCAGCAGTTCGCTCCTGGACAGTTCTGGCTACGAGCAGTACTTC | CASSSLLDSSGYEQYF
TRBD2 | TRBJ2-5 | TRBV4-2 | TGTGCCAGCAGCCTAGGACTAGCGGGAGAGATTGGGGAGACCCAGTACTTC | CASSLGLAGEIGETQYF
TRBD2 | TRBJ2-5 | TRBV6-4 | TGTGCCAGCAGTGAGCGGGGGGGCCAAGAGACCCAGTACTTC | CASSERGGQETQYF
TRBD1 | TRBJ1-3 | TRBV9 | TGTGCCAGCAGCGTAAAACCTCAGGGGGCTGGTGGAAACACCATATATTTT | CASSVKPQGAGGNTIYF
. | TRBJ1-1 | TRBV5-1 | TGCGCCAGCAGCCTTCAAGCGAACACTGAAGCTTTCTTT | CASSLQANTEAFF
. | TRBJ1-1 | TRBV6-1 | TGTGCCAGCAGAGATTCGGGCACTGAAGCTTTCTTT | CASRDSGTEAFF
. | TRBJ1-3 | TRBV5-1 | TGCGCCACTTCCCCCGGGCAGGGCGCCTCTGGAAACACCATATATTTT | CATSPGQGASGNTIYF
. | TRBJ1-5 | TRBV7-2 | TGTGCCAGCAGCACTTCCAGCGGGGCCAATCAGCCCCAGCATTTT | CASSTSSGANQPQHF